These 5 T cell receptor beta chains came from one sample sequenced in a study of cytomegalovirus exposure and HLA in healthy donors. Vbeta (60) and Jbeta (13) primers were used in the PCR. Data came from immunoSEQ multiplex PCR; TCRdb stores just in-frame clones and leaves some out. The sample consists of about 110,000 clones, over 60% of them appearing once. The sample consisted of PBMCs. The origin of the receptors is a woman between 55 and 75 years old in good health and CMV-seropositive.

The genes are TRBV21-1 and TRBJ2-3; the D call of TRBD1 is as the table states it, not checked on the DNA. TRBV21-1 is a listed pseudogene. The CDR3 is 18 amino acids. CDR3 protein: CASSKAALWDRDTDTQYF. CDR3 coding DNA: TGTGCCAGCAGCAAAGCAGCCCTCTGGGACAGGGACACAGATACGCAGTATTTT.

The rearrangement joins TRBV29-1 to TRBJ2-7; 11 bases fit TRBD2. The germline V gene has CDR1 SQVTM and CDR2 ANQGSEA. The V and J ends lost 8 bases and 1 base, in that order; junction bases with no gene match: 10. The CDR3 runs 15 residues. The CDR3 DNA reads TGCAGCTTTTCAAGAGGGACTAGCGGATCCTACGAGCAGTACTTC. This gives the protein CSFSRGTSGSYEQYF.

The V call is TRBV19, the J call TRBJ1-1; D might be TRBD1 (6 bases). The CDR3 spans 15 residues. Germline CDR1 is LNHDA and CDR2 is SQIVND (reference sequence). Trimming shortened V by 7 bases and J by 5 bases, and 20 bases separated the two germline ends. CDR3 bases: TGTGCCAGTAACACAGGCCAGGGGTTTATTACTGAAGCTTTCTTT. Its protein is CASNTGQGFITEAFF.

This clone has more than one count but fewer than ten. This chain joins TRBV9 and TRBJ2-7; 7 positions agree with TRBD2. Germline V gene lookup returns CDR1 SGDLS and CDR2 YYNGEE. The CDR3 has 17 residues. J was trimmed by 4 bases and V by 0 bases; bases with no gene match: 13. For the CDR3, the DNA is TGTGCCAGCAGCGTAGGTAGCTCCAGCGGGATGAAGTACGAGCAGTACTTC. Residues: CASSVGSSSGMKYEQYF.

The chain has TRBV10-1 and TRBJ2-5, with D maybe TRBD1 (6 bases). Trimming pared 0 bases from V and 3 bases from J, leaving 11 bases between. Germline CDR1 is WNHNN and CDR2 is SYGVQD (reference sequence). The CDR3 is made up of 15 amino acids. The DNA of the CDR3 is TGCGCCAGCAGTGAGTCGGGGGCTGCTGAAGAGACCCAGTACTTC. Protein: CASSESGAAEETQYF.